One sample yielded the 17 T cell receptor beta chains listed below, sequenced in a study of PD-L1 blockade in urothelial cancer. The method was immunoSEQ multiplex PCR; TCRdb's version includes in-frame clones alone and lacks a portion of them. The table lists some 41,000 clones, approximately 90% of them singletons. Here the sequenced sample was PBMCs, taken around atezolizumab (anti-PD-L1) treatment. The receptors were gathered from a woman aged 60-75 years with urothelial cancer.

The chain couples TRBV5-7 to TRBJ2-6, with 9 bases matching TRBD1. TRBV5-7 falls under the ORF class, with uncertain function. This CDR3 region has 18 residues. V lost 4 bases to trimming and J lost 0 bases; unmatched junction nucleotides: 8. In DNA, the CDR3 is TGTGCCAGCAGCAACACGGGACAGGGAAGCTCTGGGGCCAACGTCCTGACTTTC. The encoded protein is CASSNTGQGSSGANVLTF.

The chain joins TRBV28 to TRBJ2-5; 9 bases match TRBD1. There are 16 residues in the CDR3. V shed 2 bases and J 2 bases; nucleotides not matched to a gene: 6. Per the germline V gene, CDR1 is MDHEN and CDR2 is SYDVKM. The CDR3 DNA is TGTGCCAGCAGTTTAGGGGGACAGGGATTACAAGAGACCCAGTACTTC. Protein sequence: CASSLGGQGLQETQYF.

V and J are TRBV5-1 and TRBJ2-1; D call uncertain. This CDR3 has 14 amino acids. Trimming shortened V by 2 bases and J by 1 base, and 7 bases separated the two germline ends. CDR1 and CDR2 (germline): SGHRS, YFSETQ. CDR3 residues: CASSLRASYNEQFF. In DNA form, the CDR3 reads TGCGCCAGCAGCTTAAGAGCATCCTACAATGAGCAGTTCTTC.

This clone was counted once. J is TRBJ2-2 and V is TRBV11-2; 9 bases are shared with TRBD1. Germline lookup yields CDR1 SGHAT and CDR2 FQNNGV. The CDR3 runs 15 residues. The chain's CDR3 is CATREQGAGTGELFF. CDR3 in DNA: TGTGCTACCAGGGAACAGGGGGCAGGCACCGGGGAGCTGTTTTTT.

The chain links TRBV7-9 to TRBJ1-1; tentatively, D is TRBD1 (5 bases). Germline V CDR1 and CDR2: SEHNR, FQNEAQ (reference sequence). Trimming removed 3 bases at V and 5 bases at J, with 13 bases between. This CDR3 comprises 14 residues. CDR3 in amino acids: CASSFPDRGTEAFF. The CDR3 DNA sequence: TGTGCCAGCAGCTTCCCGGACCGGGGGACTGAAGCTTTCTTT.

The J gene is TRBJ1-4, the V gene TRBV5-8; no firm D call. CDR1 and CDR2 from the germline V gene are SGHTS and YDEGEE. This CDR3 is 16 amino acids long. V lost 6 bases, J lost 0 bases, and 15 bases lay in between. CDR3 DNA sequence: TGTGCCAGCACGGAGGAGACATTTGCAACTAATGAAAAACTGTTTTTT. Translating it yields CASTEETFATNEKLFF.

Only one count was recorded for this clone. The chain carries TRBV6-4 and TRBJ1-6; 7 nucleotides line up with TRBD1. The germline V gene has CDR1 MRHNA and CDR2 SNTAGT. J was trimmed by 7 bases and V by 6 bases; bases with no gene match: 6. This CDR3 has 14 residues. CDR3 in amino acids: CASRKTGLNSPLHF. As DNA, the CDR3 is TGTGCCAGCAGGAAGACAGGGTTGAATTCACCCCTCCACTTT.

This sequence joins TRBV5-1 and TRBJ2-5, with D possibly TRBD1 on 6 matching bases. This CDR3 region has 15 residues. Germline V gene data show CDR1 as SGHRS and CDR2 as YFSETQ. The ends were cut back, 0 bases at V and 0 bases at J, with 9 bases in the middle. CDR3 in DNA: TGCGCCAGCAGCTTGGCCGGACAGTACCAAGAGACCCAGTACTTC. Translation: CASSLAGQYQETQYF.

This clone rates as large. This chain's CDR3 is CASSFDVEGAPSLYEQYF. The CDR3 region has the DNA TGTGCCAGCAGTTTTGATGTTGAGGGGGCGCCTTCCCTTTACGAGCAGTACTTC. This sequence joins TRBV28 and TRBJ2-7, with 7 bases matching TRBD1. The V segment lost 3 bases and the J segment 4 bases; nucleotides outside the gene matches: 18. This CDR3 region has 18 residues. Looked up from germline, CDR1 is MDHEN and CDR2 is SYDVKM.

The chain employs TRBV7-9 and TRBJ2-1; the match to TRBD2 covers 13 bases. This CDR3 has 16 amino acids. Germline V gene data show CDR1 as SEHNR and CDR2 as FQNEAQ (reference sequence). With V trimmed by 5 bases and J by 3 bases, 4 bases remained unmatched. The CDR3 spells CASSPGLAGLYNEQFF. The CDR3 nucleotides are TGTGCCAGCAGCCCGGGACTAGCGGGACTCTACAATGAGCAGTTCTTC.

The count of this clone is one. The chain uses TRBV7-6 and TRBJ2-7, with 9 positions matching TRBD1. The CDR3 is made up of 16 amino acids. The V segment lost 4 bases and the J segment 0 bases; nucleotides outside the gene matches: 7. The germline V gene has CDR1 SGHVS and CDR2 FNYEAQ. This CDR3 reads CASSSNRDRASYEQYF. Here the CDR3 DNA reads TGTGCCAGCAGCTCGAACCGGGACAGGGCCTCCTACGAGCAGTACTTC.

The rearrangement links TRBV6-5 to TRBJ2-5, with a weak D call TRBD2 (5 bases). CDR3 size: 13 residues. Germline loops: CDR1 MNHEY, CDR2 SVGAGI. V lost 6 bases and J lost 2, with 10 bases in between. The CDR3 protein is CASRSDFQETQYF. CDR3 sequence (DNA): TGTGCCAGCAGATCGGACTTTCAAGAGACCCAGTACTTC.

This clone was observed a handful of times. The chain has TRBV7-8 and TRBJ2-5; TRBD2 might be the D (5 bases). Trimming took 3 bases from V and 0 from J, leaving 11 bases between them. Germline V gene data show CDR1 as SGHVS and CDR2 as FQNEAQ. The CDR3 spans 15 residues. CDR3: CASSFDGGNQETQYF. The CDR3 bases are TGTGCCAGCAGCTTTGACGGAGGAAACCAAGAGACCCAGTACTTC.

The CDR3 here is CASSVGPSGGFGNEQFF. The CDR3, as DNA: TGTGCCAGCAGCGTAGGTCCTAGCGGGGGGTTTGGAAATGAGCAGTTCTTC. V and J are TRBV9 and TRBJ2-1; TRBD2 matches at 11 bases. Germline loops: CDR1 SGDLS, CDR2 YYNGEE. The V gene end was trimmed by 0 bases and the J gene end by 7 bases; junction bases not matched to a gene: 9. This CDR3 comprises 17 residues.

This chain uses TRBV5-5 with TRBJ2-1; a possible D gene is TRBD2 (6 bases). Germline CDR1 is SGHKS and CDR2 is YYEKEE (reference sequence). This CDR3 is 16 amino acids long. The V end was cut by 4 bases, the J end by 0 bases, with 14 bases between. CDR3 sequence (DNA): TGTGCCAGCAGCCGGACTATTGGGAGCTCCTACAATGAGCAGTTCTTC. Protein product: CASSRTIGSSYNEQFF.

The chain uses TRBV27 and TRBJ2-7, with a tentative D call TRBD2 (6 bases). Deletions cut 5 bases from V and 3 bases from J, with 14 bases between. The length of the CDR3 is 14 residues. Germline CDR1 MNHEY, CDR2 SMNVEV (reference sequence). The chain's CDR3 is CASSPRRAYYEQYF. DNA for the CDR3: TGTGCCAGCAGTCCCCGGAGGGCCTACTACGAGCAGTACTTC.

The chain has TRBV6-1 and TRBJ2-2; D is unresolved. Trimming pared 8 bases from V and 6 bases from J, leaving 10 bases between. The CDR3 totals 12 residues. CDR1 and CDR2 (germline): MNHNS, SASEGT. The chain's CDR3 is CASGEASGELFF. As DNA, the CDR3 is TGTGCCAGCGGAGAGGCATCCGGGGAGCTGTTTTTT.